This TCR beta chain was retrieved from a study of glioma-infiltrating T cells (dated by TCRdb to about 2016). Regarding the complete study: The study sequenced TCR alpha- and beta-chain repertoires from glioma tissue, from non-neoplastic brain tissue and from matched peripheral blood mononuclear cells. To measure divergence between tissue and blood T-cell populations, each tissue-infiltrating repertoire was compared with the peripheral blood repertoire of the same patient. Three low-grade glioma patients, fewer than 10 primary glioblastoma patients and three non-glioma patients contributing non-neoplastic brain tissue were included in the paired cohort.

The iRepertoire nested amplicon-rescue multiplex PCR (arm-PCR) platform was used to amplify TCR alpha and beta CDR3 regions from RNA. The input for one-step reverse transcription and amplification was about 90-450 ng of tissue mRNA or PBMC total RNA. Following bead purification, Illumina adapters were added by a secondary multiplex PCR, and the libraries were gel-purified between 200 and 400 bp. The libraries contained internal 6-nucleotide barcodes that were used for demultiplexing. The libraries were sequenced on an Illumina MiSeq using 2x220 or 2x250 nucleotide paired-end reads. Per the original workflow: Paired reads were merged using FLASH 1.2.11 and aligned with BWA-MEM to the GRCh37 human genome, and TRA and TRB reads were then extracted. For V and J assignment, an IMGT-derived reference of cassette sequences and CDR3 motifs that included pseudogenes was used. Reads were translated in three frames, and productive CDR3s were defined by a C…FGXG motif without stop codons. Clonotypes were defined as unique combinations of V-J cassette pair and CDR3 amino acid sequence. Filtering of reads was based on Hamming distance, with the threshold set by the sequence error rate of each sample in mapped regions. TCRdb reprocessing: public reads trimmed at Q25 with fastp, clones called with MiXCR, in-frame beta chains kept. Merged by CDR3 protein, the rows form single entries marked with the most common genes and DNA. Clone size and V and J calls follow TCRdb, not the original study. The sample includes around 93,000 distinct CDR3 sequences, with 35% to 45% observed a single time. 35% to 40% of the sample lies in the top ten.

On this clonotype: It has no known antigen specificity. One end of the junction does not line up with germline, which may come from a read error.

From its cysteine to its phenylalanine, the CDR3 spans 13 amino acids. Only CDR3 DNA remains: 39 bases, in frame from the first base. CDR1 and CDR2, per the germline V gene, are SGHTA and FQGNSA. The paper as a whole reports these results and caveats: In non-neoplastic patients, VJ-independent divergence between tissue and blood fell below expectation, whereas in all gliomas, and especially in low-grade gliomas, the divergence rose above expectation. Group comparisons were based on small numbers of patients: three non-neoplastic, three low-grade glioma and 7 to 9 glioblastoma patients. Tissue and blood shared very few CDR3 sequences, a result attributed to high CDR3 diversity and limited sampling.

The receptor comes from a human donor with low-grade glioma or glioblastoma, undergoing nonglioma brain surgery, or in good health (not recorded which). The source material was glioma tissue, nonneoplastic brain tissue, or PBMCs (not recorded which). The chain employs TRBV7-2 and TRBJ2-2, with no D gene named confidently. The CDR3 is CARSLFFTGELFF. The DNA is TGTGCCAGAAGCTTGTTTTTCACCGGGGAGCTGTTTTTT.